The entry below gives a single T cell receptor (beta chain) sequence along with its context. Germline values: CDR1 SGDLS, CDR2 YYNGEE. Trimming left V 0 bases short and J 2 bases short, with 13 bases between. CDR3 size: 16 residues. Via MiXCR, TCRdb re-called the 5' RACE reads, giving one row per CDR3 protein. Of approximately 5,400 distinct CDR3 sequences in the sample, about half are singletons; the top ten hold 3% to 4.5%. The receptor was derived from a female donor with breast cancer. V usage is TRBV9 and J usage is TRBJ2-3; a weak D match, TRBD2 (6 bases). Source material: memory CD4+ T cells sorted from blood. Subset meaning: memory CD4+ T cells, CD4+CD45RO+CD25-. CDR3: CASSVASGLLTDTQYF. CDR3 coding DNA: TGTGCCAGCAGCGTAGCCAGCGGGCTCCTCACAGATACGCAGTATTTT.